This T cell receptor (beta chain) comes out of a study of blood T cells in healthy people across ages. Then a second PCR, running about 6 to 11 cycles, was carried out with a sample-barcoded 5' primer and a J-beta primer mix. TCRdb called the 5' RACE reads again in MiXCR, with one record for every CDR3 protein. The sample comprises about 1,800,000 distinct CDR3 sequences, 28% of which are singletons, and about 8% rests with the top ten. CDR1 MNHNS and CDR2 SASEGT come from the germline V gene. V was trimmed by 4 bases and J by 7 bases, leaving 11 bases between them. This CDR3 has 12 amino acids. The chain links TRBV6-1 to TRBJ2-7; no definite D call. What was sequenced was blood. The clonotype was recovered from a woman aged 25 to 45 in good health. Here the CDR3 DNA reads TGTGCCAGCAGTGGTGCCTACAATGAGCAGTACTTC. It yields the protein CASSGAYNEQYF.